A single sample is the source of the 8 T cell receptor beta chains below, sequenced in a study of CD8 T cells in ankylosing spondylitis (dated by TCRdb to the late 2010s). Library generation was performed with 5' RACE. Reads for this sample came from an Illumina HiSeq 2500. The raw public data were reprocessed by TCRdb itself: fastp quality trimming at Q25, MiXCR clonotype calling, in-frame beta chains only. Entries that share a CDR3 protein sequence are merged under the most common genes and DNA. This sample gives hundreds of thousands of distinct CDR3 sequences in total; 8.2% of them show up just once. Approximately 5% of the sample lies in the top ten. Sequenced: blood, either unsorted or a sorted T cell fraction (not recorded which). The receptors originated from a female donor with ankylosing spondylitis or in good health (not recorded which).

This clonotype showed up just a few times. This may arise from a read error, as a much more abundant clone is one base away. The chain is built from TRBV29-1 and TRBJ2-5, with D perhaps assigned TRBD1 or TRBD2 (5 bases each). Trimming took 4 bases from V and 0 from J, leaving 6 bases between them. The CDR3 has 12 residues. From germline, CDR1 is SQVTM and CDR2 ANQGSEA. The DNA for the CDR3 is TGCAGCGTTGGGGGGTACCAAGAGACCCAGTACTTC. Translated: CSVGGYQETQYF.

The CDR3: CTICSTSGDGLAKNIQYF. CDR3 DNA: TGTACCATCTGTTCGACTAGCGGGGACGGTCTAGCCAAAAACATTCAGTACTTC. The V and J genes are TRBV3-1 and TRBJ2-4; 11 positions match TRBD2. Germline CDR1 reads LGHDT; CDR2 reads YNNKEL (reference sequence). The CDR3 extends over 18 amino acids. The variable domain in full, with the rest retrieved from reference TRBV3-1 and TRBJ2-4, is DTAVSQTPKYLVTQMGNDKSIKCEQNLGHDTMYWYKQDSKKFLKIMFSYNNKELIINETVPNRFSPKSPDKAHLNLHINSLELGDSAVYFCTICSTSGDGLAKNIQYFGAGTRLSVL.

This clonotype showed up many times. The chain joins TRBV7-9 to TRBJ2-2; the match to TRBD2 covers 14 bases. V was clipped by 8 bases and J by 5 bases; unmatched bases: 7. CDR1 SEHNR and CDR2 FQNEAQ come from the germline V gene (reference sequence). The CDR3 loop spans 16 amino acids. The CDR3 DNA reads TGTGCCAGCGCCCCTGGACTAGCGGGAGGTACCGGGGAGCTGTTTTTT. Translating it yields CASAPGLAGGTGELFF.

This clonotype was seen ten or more times. The V and J genes are TRBV4-3 and TRBJ1-2; D gene ambiguous. Trimming cost V 0 bases and J 4 bases, with 6 bases left between them. The CDR3 consists of 13 residues. Per the germline V gene, CDR1 is LGHNA and CDR2 is YSLEER. The CDR3 spells CASSQDMGYGYTF. CDR3 in DNA: TGCGCCAGCAGCCAAGATATGGGCTATGGCTACACCTTC.

This clonotype has ten or more counts. The V gene is TRBV6-1, the J gene TRBJ1-2; TRBD1 aligns across 7 bases. This CDR3 has 14 residues. J lost 3 bases, V lost 4 bases, and 5 bases had no gene match. Per germline, CDR1 MNHNS and CDR2 SASEGT. This CDR3 is CASSGWTGDYGYTF. Written as DNA, the CDR3 is TGTGCCAGCAGTGGGTGGACAGGAGACTATGGCTACACCTTC.

This clonotype was seen at least ten times. The rearrangement joins TRBV30 to TRBJ1-2, with unresolved D. V dropped 4 bases and J dropped 8 bases, with 14 bases sitting between them. Germline V gene data show CDR1 as GTSNPN and CDR2 as SVGIG (reference sequence). The CDR3 runs 12 residues. The CDR3 DNA reads as TGTGCCTGGACCGGTGTTAACTTAGGCTACACCTTC. It translates to CAWTGVNLGYTF. Drawing the rest from reference TRBV30 and TRBJ1-2, the complete variable domain is SQTIHQWPATLVQPVGSPLSLECTVEGTSNPNLYWYRQAAGRGLQLLFYSVGIGQISSEVPQNLSASRPQDRQFILSSKKLLLSDSGFYLCAWTGVNLGYTFGSGTRLTVV.

CDR3 protein: CAWSALGLREKLFF. The CDR3 region has the DNA TGTGCCTGGAGCGCATTGGGTCTACGGGAAAAACTGTTTTTT. The rearrangement links TRBV30 to TRBJ1-4; D unclear. Trimming cost V 3 bases and J 8 bases, with 16 bases left between them. The germline V gene has CDR1 GTSNPN and CDR2 SVGIG (reference sequence). The CDR3 runs 14 residues.

This clonotype was seen at least ten times. J is TRBJ2-2 and V is TRBV20-1, with D possibly TRBD1 on 6 matching bases. Germline V gives CDR1 DFQATT, CDR2 SNEGSKA (reference sequence). This CDR3 comprises 15 residues. The V and J ends lost 0 bases and 3 bases respectively, with 11 bases between them. The CDR3 is CSARDYQGYTGELFF. The CDR3 DNA sequence: TGCAGTGCTAGAGATTACCAGGGGTACACCGGGGAGCTGTTTTTT.